This T cell receptor (beta chain) stems from a study of cytomegalovirus exposure and HLA in healthy donors. PCR used 60 Vbeta primers and 13 Jbeta primers. Repertoires were generated with immunoSEQ multiplex PCR, while TCRdb's copy carries only in-frame clones and drops some. The table lists 180,000 or so clones, 65% to 85% of them singletons. Germline values: CDR1 MNHEY, CDR2 SVGAGI. This CDR3 has 14 amino acids. Deletions cut 1 base from V and 3 bases from J, with 10 bases between. Study-level findings and limits: Most subjects had HLA-A and HLA-B alleles reportedly predicted accurately by TCR beta sequences. Links to common viral pathogens appeared, in a later analysis, for several of the most significant clusters.

Of note for this clone: Its antigen remains unidentified.

Material: PBMCs. The TCR sequence derives from a female donor in good health and CMV-seronegative. The chain combines TRBV6-5 with TRBJ2-7; TRBD2 is a possible D gene (6 bases). The DNA for the CDR3 is TGTGCCAGCAGTTACTGGGGGGTGCGCTACGAGCAGTACTTC. This encodes CASSYWGVRYEQYF.